This T cell receptor (beta chain) was captured by sequencing in a study of regulatory T cells in long-lasting Graves disease. Ten or more counts support this clonotype. iRepertoire HTBI primers and Arm-PCR of CDR3 regions built TCR beta libraries. MiXCR, run by TCRdb on the multiplex PCR reads, gives a single entry per CDR3 protein. This table has around 460,000 distinct CDR3 sequences, 20% to 25% appearing once. Time point of the sample: persistent/refractory GD, antithyroid drugs over 5 years with positive TRAb. From RNA extracted from PBMCs, the TCR library was made. Germline CDR1 is GTSNPN and CDR2 is SVGIG (reference sequence). Between the trimmed V and J ends, which lost 8 bases and 2 bases, there was a span of 18 bases. The CDR3 sequence is 14 residues long.

The chain couples TRBV30 to TRBJ1-2; D gene uncertain. This TCR came from a female donor with Graves disease. The material was peripheral blood mononuclear cells (PBMCs), obtained when the disease was refractory, from a patient treated with antithyroid drugs. The CDR3 region is CARYRENQNYGYTF. DNA of the CDR3: TGTGCCAGGTATCGGGAAAATCAAAACTATGGCTACACCTTC.